What follows describes a single TCR beta chain. Its antigen is undetermined. With 60 Vbeta and 13 Jbeta primers, the PCR was carried out. Only in-frame clones appear in the TCRdb table, and some are missing; sequencing was by immunoSEQ multiplex PCR. The sample holds over 100,000 clones; 76% are singletons and the top ten take roughly 4.9%. Per the germline V gene, CDR1 is SQVTM and CDR2 is ANQGSEA. Losses at the gene ends were 3 bases for V and 0 bases for J; bases not matched to a gene: 11. This CDR3 spans 18 amino acids. The sample comes from a study of cytomegalovirus exposure and HLA in healthy donors. General study findings and limits: The dataset shows that most TCR sequences were rare, while some public TCRs occurred in many donors. A few CMV-associated chains were confirmed in vitro to be specific for CMV antigens. Common viral pathogens seemed to be connected with several of the most significant clusters, according to a later analysis. The study had only CMV serostatus as immune exposure information.

Sequenced material: PBMCs. This chain joins TRBV29-1 and TRBJ2-3; TRBD2 matches 11 bases. This TCR was recovered from a woman aged 18-29 years in good health and CMV-seropositive. In DNA, the CDR3 is TGCAGCGTTGACTTGACTAGCGGGAAAGAGCTTAGCACAGATACGCAGTATTTT. Protein product: CSVDLTSGKELSTDTQYF.